Sequencing of this T cell receptor beta chain was carried out in a study of blood T cell repertoires in COVID-19. At the level of the study: Samples of COVID-19 (acute and convalescent) were obtained from the United States, Italy and Spain. In each case, the material was cDNA or gDNA derived from T cells, B-cell-depleted T cells, or PBMCs.

Authors' methods: Researchers report that nucleated cell counts were estimated from reference gene primer amplification. Produced via immunoSEQ multiplex PCR; TCRdb's table is partial and in-frame only. Clonal size and the V and J genes are those of that table, whereas D and trimming came from the DNA. Of over 250,000 clones listed, roughly 85% are singletons. In germline, CDR1 is SGDLS, CDR2 YYNGEE. The CDR3 sequence is 11 residues long. V lost 3 bases and J lost 7, with 5 bases in between. This clonotype originated in a man aged 45 to 65 with active or convalescent COVID-19. V usage is TRBV9 and J usage is TRBJ2-1; D gene unclear. Input material: peripheral blood. Here the CDR3 DNA reads TGTGCCAGCAGCGCCCATAATGAGCAGTTCTTC. Amino acids: CASSAHNEQFF.